This T cell receptor (beta chain) is drawn from a study of cytomegalovirus exposure and HLA in healthy donors. Primers: 60 Vbeta forward and 13 Jbeta reverse. Measured with immunoSEQ multiplex PCR; TCRdb has only the in-frame clones, and not every one. Of about 120,000 clones in the sample, about four fifths are singletons; the top ten hold approximately 8.8%. This clone was counted a single time. The target antigen is unknown. Healthy people donating bone marrow made up the donors. Study-wide results and limits: CMV serostatus stood as the only immune exposure information on hand. Both high specificity and high sensitivity reportedly marked the classifier's diagnosis of cytomegalovirus status.

The sample was PBMCs. The TCR sequence derives from a female donor in good health and CMV-seropositive.

The CDR3 loop reads CASSHPGGLSYEQYF. CDR3 nucleotides: TGCGCCAGCAGCCATCCAGGGGGTCTGTCCTACGAGCAGTACTTC. This chain links TRBV4-1 with TRBJ2-7; 7 bases fit TRBD1. The germline V gene has CDR1 MGHRA and CDR2 YSYEKL. CDR3 size: 15 residues. The V segment lost 3 bases and the J segment 1 base; nucleotides outside the gene matches: 6.